The 2 T cell receptor beta chains reported below all come from one sample, sequenced in a study of beta chain features in type 1 diabetes. Findings and caveats of the study: Within each of all four CD4+ subsets, Type 1 diabetes patients had TCRB CDR3s that were moderately but significantly shorter.

Their target antigens are unknown. Of the isolated RNA, all was reverse transcribed, and so the sequenced material was expressed TCRB transcripts. Only in-frame clones appear in the TCRdb table, and some are missing; sequencing was by immunoSEQ multiplex PCR. The repertoire holds 350,000 to 450,000 clones, with roughly 12% as singletons. What was sequenced was naive CD4+ T cells from blood. Receptors originate from a woman aged 18-29 years with type 1 diabetes.

J is TRBJ2-7 and V is TRBV5-6; a possible D gene is TRBD2 (5 bases). The CDR3 runs to 14 residues. Germline assignment: CDR1 SGHDT and CDR2 YYEEEE. V gave up 0 bases and J gave up 2 bases, with 9 bases separating them. The CDR3 region is CASSLGQEAYEQYF. The DNA for the CDR3 is TGTGCCAGCAGCTTGGGGCAGGAGGCCTACGAGCAGTACTTC. Variable domain in full (rest from reference TRBV5-6 and TRBJ2-7): DAGVTQSPTHLIKTRGQQVTLRCSPKSGHDTVSWYQQALGQGPQFIFQYYEEEERQRGNFPDRFSGHQFPNYSSELNVNALLLGDSALYLCASSLGQEAYEQYFGPGTRLTVT.

The table lists this clone with a few counts. CDR3 in amino acids: CAWSSFPQTSGRSTGELFF. The DNA for the CDR3 is TGTGCCTGGAGTTCTTTTCCTCAAACTAGCGGGAGGTCTACCGGGGAGCTGTTTTTT. This chain links TRBV30 with TRBJ2-2, with TRBD2 identical over 12 bases. J gave up 5 bases and V 2 bases, and 15 bases lay outside the gene matches. CDR1 and CDR2 (germline): GTSNPN, SVGIG (reference sequence). The CDR3 is made up of 19 amino acids.